The next 30 T cell receptor beta chains were all read from a single sample in a study of T cell changes during pregnancy in multiple sclerosis. Some clones are missing from TCRdb's copy, which holds only in-frame ones; the method was immunoSEQ multiplex PCR. In the table there are approximately 100,000 clones, roughly 90% of which are singletons. The sample was peripheral blood, taken after pregnancy. These receptors were taken from a female donor with multiple sclerosis, enrolled in a pregnancy study.

The chain's CDR3 is CASSPIAGTGSYEQYF. The CDR3 coding sequence is TGTGCCAGCAGTCCTATCGCCGGGACAGGGAGCTACGAGCAGTACTTC. The chain couples TRBV27 to TRBJ2-7; TRBD1 matches at 9 bases. The germline V gene encodes CDR1 MNHEY and CDR2 SMNVEV (reference sequence). CDR3 length: 16 amino acids. Unmatched junction bases numbered 11, after V lost 5 bases and J lost 3 bases.

This chain links TRBV10-1 with TRBJ2-3; a weak D match, TRBD2 (5 bases). The CDR3 totals 12 residues. V was pared by 0 bases and J by 11 bases, with 9 bases between. Germline V gives CDR1 WNHNN, CDR2 SYGVQD (reference sequence). CDR3 bases: TGCGCCAGCAGTGAGTCGGGAGTGGGGCAGTATTTT. It encodes CASSESGVGQYF.

The V call is TRBV6-5, the J call TRBJ2-5, with D perhaps matching TRBD1 (5 bases). Trimming cost V 0 bases and J 2 bases, with 10 bases left between them. CDR1 MNHEY and CDR2 SVGAGI come from the germline V gene. The CDR3 sequence is 15 residues long. The CDR3 bases are TGTGCCAGCAGTTACTCGGTGACAGTACAAGAGACCCAGTACTTC. As protein: CASSYSVTVQETQYF.

This chain joins TRBV7-9 and TRBJ2-7; 9 nucleotides align to TRBD2. Germline V gene sequence: CDR1 SEHNR, CDR2 FQNEAQ (reference sequence). J lost 4 bases, V lost 1 base, and 8 bases had no gene match. The CDR3 loop spans 16 amino acids. DNA for the CDR3: TGTGCCAGCAGCTTAGGAGCTAGCGGGGCCCAGTACGAGCAGTACTTC. Translation: CASSLGASGAQYEQYF.

Written as DNA, the CDR3 is TGCGCCAGCAGCTTGGTTGCGGATGCCTACAATGAGCAGTTCTTC. Protein sequence: CASSLVADAYNEQFF. The chain uses TRBV5-1 and TRBJ2-1; no definite D call. There are 15 residues in the CDR3. Per the germline V gene, CDR1 is SGHRS and CDR2 is YFSETQ. With 0 bases removed from V and 2 bases from J, the gap between germline ends came to 9 bases.

The chain has TRBV25-1 and TRBJ2-1, with TRBD1 matching 9 bases. V trimming: 2 bases; J trimming: 6 bases; junction bases outside the gene matches: 8. From germline, CDR1 is MGHDK and CDR2 SYGVNS. CDR3 length equals 16 residues. CDR3 coding DNA: TGTGCCAGCAGTGAAATTGGGACAGGGTTTGTCAATGAGCAGTTCTTC. As protein: CASSEIGTGFVNEQFF.

The gene calls are TRBV5-4 and TRBJ2-7; 8 nucleotides line up with TRBD2. The CDR3 loop spans 13 amino acids. Trimming took 2 bases from V and 7 from J; bases not matched to a gene: 5. Looked up from germline, CDR1 is SGHNT and CDR2 is YYREEE (reference sequence). The CDR3 DNA sequence: TGTGCCAGCAGCTTTGGGCTAGCGGGTGAGCAGTACTTC. Its protein is CASSFGLAGEQYF. Complete variable domain (other parts from reference TRBV5-4 and TRBJ2-7): ETGVTQSPTHLIKTRGQQVTLRCSSQSGHNTVSWYQQALGQGPQFIFQYYREEENGRGNFPPRFSGLQFPNYSSELNVNALELDDSALYLCASSFGLAGEQYFGPGTRLTVT.

This chain joins TRBV19 and TRBJ1-2; 7 bases line up with TRBD1. This CDR3 contains 12 residues. The trim removed 2 bases at V and 7 bases at J, leaving 1 base unmatched. Germline loops: CDR1 LNHDA, CDR2 SQIVND (reference sequence). The CDR3 DNA follows: TGTGCCAGTAGTATACAGGGGGTTGGCTACACCTTC. Its protein is CASSIQGVGYTF. The full variable domain, completed using reference TRBV19 and TRBJ1-2, is DGGITQSPKYLFRKEGQNVTLSCEQNLNHDAMYWYRQDPGQGLRLIYYSQIVNDFQKGDIAEGYSVSREKKESFPLTVTSAQKNPTAFYLCASSIQGVGYTFGSGTRLTVV.

The chain is built from TRBV20-1 and TRBJ2-1, with D unclear. V was trimmed by 3 bases and J by 7 bases, leaving 4 bases between them. The CDR3 sequence is 10 residues long. Germline V lookup: CDR1 DFQATT, CDR2 SNEGSKA (reference sequence). The chain's CDR3 is CSARTNEQFF. CDR3 DNA: TGCAGTGCTAGGACAAATGAGCAGTTCTTC.

V and J are TRBV27 and TRBJ2-7; 8 bases fit TRBD1. The V and J ends lost 6 bases and 11 bases, in that order; junction bases with no gene match: 15. The V gene's germline CDR1 is MNHEY and CDR2 SMNVEV (reference sequence). The CDR3 runs 14 residues. CDR3 sequence reads: CASSPGGLRRDEYF. The CDR3 DNA reads TGTGCCAGCAGCCCAGGGGGCCTACGAAGGGATGAGTACTTC.

The chain joins TRBV14 to TRBJ1-1; 7 bases are shared with TRBD1. The CDR3 consists of 13 residues. Germline V gene sequence: CDR1 SGHDN, CDR2 FVKESK. V lost 5 bases and J lost 7; bases outside the gene matches: 7. CDR3 DNA: TGTGCCAGCAGCACCCGGGACAGTCTTGAAGCTTTCTTT. Translating gives CASSTRDSLEAFF. Variable domain in full (rest from reference TRBV14 and TRBJ1-1): EAGVTQFPSHSVIEKGQTVTLRCDPISGHDNLYWYRRVMGKEIKFLLHFVKESKQDESGMPNNRFLAERTGGTYSTLKVQPAELEDSGVYFCASSTRDSLEAFFGQGTRLTVV.

The chain is built from TRBV27 and TRBJ2-7, with a weak D call TRBD2 (5 bases). The V end lost 5 bases, the J end lost 2 bases, and 13 bases lay between the germline ends. The germline CDR1 and CDR2 sequences are MNHEY and SMNVEV (reference sequence). This CDR3 comprises 14 residues. The CDR3 protein is CASSLAGSAYEQYF. The CDR3 DNA reads as TGTGCCAGCAGTCTCGCGGGTAGCGCCTACGAGCAGTACTTC.

About this clone itself: In the same sample, other DNA sequences code for this CDR3. J is TRBJ1-1 and V is TRBV4-1; D not resolved. The CDR3 covers 15 residues. Germline CDR1 is MGHRA and CDR2 is YSYEKL. Trimming took 0 bases from V and 0 from J, leaving 8 bases between them. CDR3 amino acids: CASSQDSGMNTEAFF. As DNA, the CDR3 is TGCGCCAGCAGCCAAGATTCGGGGATGAACACTGAAGCTTTCTTT.

The chain employs TRBV5-5 and TRBJ1-1; 7 bases are a match to TRBD1. The CDR3 loop spans 12 amino acids. The V gene's germline CDR1 is SGHKS and CDR2 YYEKEE (reference sequence). V was pared by 4 bases and J by 8 bases, with 5 bases of the junction left unmatched. The CDR3 DNA sequence: TGTGCCAGCAGCAACGACAGGGTGGAAGCTTTCTTT. This codes for CASSNDRVEAFF.

The CDR3 DNA follows: TGTGCCAGCAGCTTATTGGACACTCAGAACACTGAAGCTTTCTTT. This gives the protein CASSLLDTQNTEAFF. This chain uses TRBV7-2 with TRBJ1-1; TRBD1 is a possible D gene (5 bases). Germline V lookup: CDR1 SGHTA, CDR2 FQGNSA. Trimming shortened V by 2 bases and J by 1 base, and 11 bases separated the two germline ends. CDR3 length: 15 amino acids.

This chain joins TRBV7-2 and TRBJ1-3, with D maybe TRBD1 (6 bases). The CDR3 covers 16 residues. Trimming stripped 2 bases from V and 0 bases from J, with 11 bases between. Germline V gives CDR1 SGHTA, CDR2 FQGNSA. CDR3 DNA sequence: TGTGCCAGCAGCTTATGGGGGCAGAGCTCTGGAAACACCATATATTTT. Protein: CASSLWGQSSGNTIYF. Full variable domain (remainder filled in from reference TRBV7-2 and TRBJ1-3): GAGVSQSPSNKVTEKGKDVELRCDPISGHTALYWYRQSLGQGLEFLIYFQGNSAPDKSGLPSDRFSAERTGGSVSTLTIQRTQQEDSAVYLCASSLWGQSSGNTIYFGEGSWLTVV.

The V call is TRBV19, the J call TRBJ1-1; D ambiguous. V was pared by 1 base and J by 7 bases, with 10 bases between. Germline CDR1 LNHDA, CDR2 SQIVND (reference sequence). The CDR3 totals 13 residues. CDR3 in DNA: TGTGCCAGTAGTATAGCCCTCGGAGTTGAAGCTTTCTTT. Translation: CASSIALGVEAFF.

This clone was seen a single time. The DNA of the CDR3 is TGCAGCATCCTAGCGGGGGATCTCACAGATACGCAGTATTTT. Translating gives CSILAGDLTDTQYF. V gene TRBV29-1 combines with J gene TRBJ2-3; 10 bases are a match to TRBD2. There are 14 residues in the CDR3. CDR1 is SQVTM, CDR2 ANQGSEA, per germline. The J segment lost 2 bases and the V segment lost 8 bases, leaving 7 bases of the junction unmatched.

The chain carries TRBV5-1 and TRBJ1-1; 7 positions agree with TRBD1. Germline CDR1 is SGHRS and CDR2 is YFSETQ. J lost 1 base, V lost 1 base, and 4 bases had no gene match. This CDR3 region has 15 residues. CDR3 DNA sequence: TGCGCCAGCAGCTTGTTACAGGGGAGGAACACTGAAGCTTTCTTT. Translating gives CASSLLQGRNTEAFF.

This chain connects TRBV6-4 to TRBJ2-3, with TRBD2 matching over 10 bases. V lost 4 bases, J lost 3 bases, and 4 bases stayed unmatched. In germline, CDR1 is MRHNA, CDR2 SNTAGT. The CDR3 extends over 15 amino acids. The CDR3 bases are TGTGCCAGCAGTGCCGCTAGCGGGGGAACAGATACGCAGTATTTT. This encodes CASSAASGGTDTQYF.

The genes are TRBV5-1 and TRBJ1-1; 10 bases line up with TRBD1. Germline V gene sequence: CDR1 SGHRS, CDR2 YFSETQ. The junction had 7 bases not matched to a gene; V was cut back by 5 bases and J by 0 bases. The CDR3 extends over 16 amino acids. CDR3 coding DNA: TGCGCCAGCAGTCGTTGGACAGGGGGAGTGAACACTGAAGCTTTCTTT. Residues: CASSRWTGGVNTEAFF.

The chain employs TRBV5-1 and TRBJ2-7; no clear D gene. Germline CDR1 reads SGHRS; CDR2 reads YFSETQ. The CDR3 consists of 16 residues. V gave up 0 bases and J gave up 5 bases, with 18 bases separating them. This CDR3 is CASSLAGFLFVNEQYF. As DNA, the CDR3 is TGCGCCAGCAGCTTGGCAGGCTTCTTGTTCGTTAACGAGCAGTACTTC.

The chain carries TRBV25-1 and TRBJ1-3; D gene ambiguous. Germline values: CDR1 MGHDK, CDR2 SYGVNS. V was cut by 4 bases and J by 4 bases, with 17 bases left in between. The length of the CDR3 is 16 residues. The chain's CDR3 is CASSGFSSVAGNTIYF. CDR3 nucleotide sequence: TGTGCCAGCAGTGGGTTTAGCTCAGTTGCCGGAAACACCATATATTTT. Full variable domain (missing parts from reference TRBV25-1 and TRBJ1-3): EADIYQTPRYLVIGTGKKITLECSQTMGHDKMYWYQQDPGMELHLIHYSYGVNSTEKGDLSSESTVSRIRTEHFPLTLESARPSHTSQYLCASSGFSSVAGNTIYFGEGSWLTVV.

This chain links TRBV2 with TRBJ1-4; TRBD1 matches 7 bases. The CDR3 has 11 amino acids. The J segment lost 7 bases and the V segment lost 7 bases, leaving 0 bases of the junction unmatched. The V gene's germline CDR1 is SNHLY and CDR2 FYNNEI. The CDR3 spells CASNRGEKLFF. The CDR3 coding sequence is TGTGCCAGCAACAGGGGTGAAAAACTGTTTTTT. The complete variable domain, with remaining parts taken from reference TRBV2 and TRBJ1-4, reads EPEVTQTPSHQVTQMGQEVILRCVPISNHLYFYWYRQILGQKVEFLVSFYNNEISEKSEIFDDQFSVERPDGSNFTLKIRSTKLEDSAMYFCASNRGEKLFFGSGTQLSVL.

The J gene is TRBJ2-3, the V gene TRBV5-8; 13 positions agree with TRBD2. The germline CDR1 and CDR2 sequences are SGHTS and YDEGEE. The V segment lost 3 bases and the J segment 7 bases; nucleotides outside the gene matches: 11. CDR3 length: 17 residues. CDR3 region: CASSSMTSGGNHNTQYF. CDR3 nucleotides: TGTGCCAGCAGCTCAATGACTAGCGGGGGGAACCACAATACGCAGTATTTT.

This CDR3 is CASSSDRADYGYTF. The DNA for the CDR3 is TGCGCCAGCAGCTCCGACAGGGCTGACTATGGCTACACCTTC. This chain links TRBV5-1 with TRBJ1-2, with 7 bases aligning to TRBD1. There are 14 residues in the CDR3. Germline trimming cut 3 bases from V and 3 bases from J; bases unmatched to any gene: 5. The germline V gene has CDR1 SGHRS and CDR2 YFSETQ. The variable domain in full, completed from reference TRBV5-1 and TRBJ1-2, reads KAGVTQTPRYLIKTRGQQVTLSCSPISGHRSVSWYQQTPGQGLQFLFEYFSETQRNKGNFPGRFSGRQFSNSRSEMNVSTLELGDSALYLCASSSDRADYGYTFGSGTRLTVV.

V and J are TRBV11-2 and TRBJ1-2; 9 bases line up with TRBD1. CDR3 length equals 16 residues. Per germline, CDR1 SGHAT and CDR2 FQNNGV. The V gene end was trimmed by 0 bases and the J gene end by 4 bases; junction bases not matched to a gene: 6. The CDR3 nucleotides read TGTGCCAGCAGCTTAGAGGGGGGACAGGGATTCTATGGCTACACCTTC. Translated, it gives CASSLEGGQGFYGYTF.

The chain employs TRBV10-1 and TRBJ1-1; no clear D gene. Germline V gives CDR1 WNHNN, CDR2 SYGVQD (reference sequence). This CDR3 spans 12 amino acids. The V end was cut by 9 bases, the J end by 2 bases, with 10 bases between. The CDR3 spells CASAQLNTEAFF. The CDR3 bases are TGCGCCAGTGCACAGCTCAACACTGAAGCTTTCTTT.

This chain links TRBV2 with TRBJ1-2; 8 positions match TRBD1. The CDR3 spans 15 residues. Germline CDR1 SNHLY, CDR2 FYNNEI. The V and J ends lost 6 bases and 0 bases, in that order; junction bases with no gene match: 6. The CDR3 DNA reads TGTGCCAGCAGCTACGGACAGGGAGCTAACTATGGCTACACCTTC. Its translation is CASSYGQGANYGYTF.

The gene calls are TRBV5-1 and TRBJ1-6; tentatively, D is TRBD1 (5 bases). V lost 9 bases and J 11 bases, leaving 15 bases between the germline ends. The CDR3 is 12 residues long. The germline CDR1 and CDR2 sequences are SGHRS and YFSETQ. CDR3 nucleotides: TGCGCCAATGCACGGAAGGGGACACCCCTCCACTTT. Translation gives CANARKGTPLHF.